These T cell receptor beta chains were read from a single sample in a study of response to subunit inactivated influenza vaccine. TCRdb re-called the RT-PCR reads with MiXCR, one entry per CDR3 protein. The sample comprises hundreds of thousands of distinct CDR3 sequences, 15% to 20% of which are singletons, and roughly 3.1% rests with the top ten. The sample here was CD4+ T cells sorted from PBMCs, taken about 24 months after vaccination. Receptors were obtained from a man between 50 and 70 years old who received an inactivated influenza vaccine. Both conserved end residues are part of each CDR3. The D gene is left open where the match is weak. Rows give clone size only sometimes, using once, few, many, or a class for an expanded clone.

TRBV18,NA,TRBD2,TRBJ2-2,TGTGCCAGCTCACCACCCAATCGACTAGCGGGAGGCACCGGGGAGCTGTTTTTT,CASSPPNRLAGGTGELFF
TRBV28,NA,NA,TRBJ2-5,TGTGCCAGCAGTTTAGAGTCCGGTTGGAAGACCCAGTACTTC,CASSLESGWKTQYF
TRBV10-3,many,NA,TRBJ2-1,TGTGCCATCAGATTAACCGGGCCCTCGACTTACAATGAGCAGTTCTTC,CAIRLTGPSTYNEQFF
TRBV10-3,few,NA,TRBJ2-5,TGTGCCATCTCCTCCCAACGGGAGACCCAGTACTTC,CAISSQRETQYF
TRBV5-1,NA,NA,TRBJ1-2,TGCGCCAGCAGCCAGGGAAACAATGGCTACACCTTC,CASSQGNNGYTF
TRBV19,NA,NA,TRBJ2-2,TGTGCCAGTAGTGTGGGGCTTTCGAACACCGGGGAGCTGTTTTTT,CASSVGLSNTGELFF
TRBV24-1,many,NA,TRBJ2-7,TGTGCCACCAGTGATCTACCACCGGGGGCAACAACCTACGAGCAGTACTTC,CATSDLPPGATTYEQYF
TRBV3-1,NA,TRBD2,TRBJ2-1,TGTGCCTGCTGCCAAGTACTAGCGGGGGGGCTTCACAATGAGCAGTTCTTC,CACCQVLAGGLHNEQFF
TRBV11-3,many,NA,TRBJ2-5,TGTGCCAGCAGCTTACGGGAGAGTGAAGAGACCCAGTACTTC,CASSLRESEETQYF
TRBV5-1,NA,NA,TRBJ2-1,TGCGCCAGCAGCGAAAACAAGAATGAGCAGTTCTTC,CASSENKNEQFF
TRBV4-2,many,NA,TRBJ2-3,TGTGCCAGCAGCCAAGATCGCCTAGCGCTTGGGGGGGATACGCAGTATTTT,CASSQDRLALGGDTQYF
TRBV9,NA,TRBD2,TRBJ2-1,TGTGCCAGCAGCGTTAGCGGGGGGGGCCCCTCCTACAATGAGCAGTTCTTC,CASSVSGGGPSYNEQFF
TRBV29-1,NA,NA,TRBJ2-3,TGCAGCGCCCTGCCACAGCAGGGACCAGATACGCAGTATTTT,CSALPQQGPDTQYF
TRBV20-1,many,NA,TRBJ2-3,TGCAGTGCCCGAGGGGGAGATACGCAGTATTTT,CSARGGDTQYF
TRBV21-1,NA,NA,TRBJ2-3,TGTGCCAGCAGCAAAGCCTCCCGGGACACCTACACAGATACGCAGTATTTT,CASSKASRDTYTDTQYF
TRBV5-5,few,TRBD1,TRBJ2-5,TGTGCCAGCACCCCAACAGGGGTCAAAGAGACCCAGTACTTC,CASTPTGVKETQYF
TRBV11-2,NA,NA,TRBJ2-5,TGTGCCAGCAGCTTTAGGAACGCGGAACTCGCCGAGACCCAGTACTTC,CASSFRNAELAETQYF
TRBV5-1,many,TRBD1,TRBJ2-2,TGCGCCAGCAGCGCGATGGGACAGGGCAACACCGGGGAGCTGTTTTTT,CASSAMGQGNTGELFF
TRBV7-2,few,NA,TRBJ1-6,TGTGCCAGCAGCTTAGAAATTGGAAGACTCCACTTT,CASSLEIGRLHF
TRBV5-6,NA,NA,TRBJ1-5,TGTGCCAGCAGCTCTATGGGCAATCAGCCCCAGCATTTT,CASSSMGNQPQHF
TRBV27,few,TRBD2,TRBJ2-7,TGTGCCAGCAGTTCCCTAGCGGGGAATTACGAGCAGTACTTC,CASSSLAGNYEQYF
TRBV25-1,few,NA,TRBJ2-5,TGTGCCAGCAGTGAATTTTTCGGGCAGAAGGAGACCCAGTACTTC,CASSEFFGQKETQYF
TRBV5-1,NA,TRBD2,TRBJ2-1,TGCGCCAGCAGCCAGCAAGCGGGGGGGGTCAATGAGCAGTTCTTC,CASSQQAGGVNEQFF
TRBV10-3,NA,TRBD1,TRBJ2-7,TGTGCCATCAGCCGGGACAGGTCATCCTACGAGCAGTACTTC,CAISRDRSSYEQYF
TRBV5-1,NA,TRBD1,TRBJ2-5,TGCGCCAGCAGCTTGGAGGGGGCGGAAGAGACCCAGTACTTC,CASSLEGAEETQYF
TRBV18,NA,NA,TRBJ2-7,TGTGCCAGCTCACCGAACAGCGGAGGCGAGCAGTACTTC,CASSPNSGGEQYF
TRBV11-2,few,NA,TRBJ2-5,TGTGCCAGCAGCTTAGAACGCACAAGAGAAACCCAGTACTTC,CASSLERTRETQYF
TRBV18,NA,TRBD1,TRBJ1-1,TGTGCCAGCTCAGGAGGACAGGGGGCGAATGAAGCTTTCTTT,CASSGGQGANEAFF
TRBV5-1,few,TRBD2,TRBJ2-1,TGCGCCAGCAGCCTGTCACTTGCCCTGGCGGGGGTACCCTACAATGAGCAGTTCTTC,CASSLSLALAGVPYNEQFF
TRBV3-1,few,NA,TRBJ1-5,TGTGCCAGCAGCCGCGGGCAACCTAATAGCAATCAGCCCCAGCATTTT,CASSRGQPNSNQPQHF
TRBV20-1,few,TRBD1,TRBJ2-7,TGCGCCGGAAGGTTACGAAGGACAGGCTCGAACGAGCAGTACTTC,CAGRLRRTGSNEQYF
TRBV11-2,few,NA,TRBJ2-5,TGTGCCAGCAGCTATCCCTTGGAGACCCAGTACTTC,CASSYPLETQYF
TRBV7-2,many,NA,TRBJ2-5,TGTGCCAGCAGCCCCAGTGGAGAGACCCAGTACTTC,CASSPSGETQYF
TRBV20-1,many,NA,TRBJ1-2,TGCAGTGCTAGGGTCAGGACATATGGCTACACCTTC,CSARVRTYGYTF
TRBV12-3/TRBV12-4,NA,TRBD1,TRBJ2-5,TGTGCCAGCAGTTTTGGACAGGGGGGAAGGAAGACCCAGTACTTC,CASSFGQGGRKTQYF
TRBV20-1,NA,NA,TRBJ1-5,TGCAGTGCTATTGGCCTGGGACTCAATCAGCCCCAGCATTTT,CSAIGLGLNQPQHF
TRBV6-5,few,NA,TRBJ2-1,TGTGCCAGCAGTTACTCGATCGCAAATGAGCAGTTCTTC,CASSYSIANEQFF
TRBV5-1,NA,TRBD1,TRBJ1-2,TGCGCCAGCAGCTCACTAGGGACAGGGGGCGCCCCGGACTATGGCTACACGTTC,CASSSLGTGGAPDYGYTF
TRBV4-3,NA,NA,TRBJ2-7,TGCGCCAGCAGCCAAGATAACCACTACGAGCAGTACTTC,CASSQDNHYEQYF
TRBV28,NA,TRBD2,TRBJ2-1,TGTGCCAGCAGTAGACTAGCGTGGAATGAGCAGTTCTTC,CASSRLAWNEQFF
TRBV3-1,NA,NA,TRBJ2-1,TGTGCCAGCAGCCAAGACGGGGGCAATGAGCAGTTCTTC,CASSQDGGNEQFF
TRBV7-9,NA,TRBD1,TRBJ2-1,TGTGCCAGCAACGCACAGGGGGCTTCCTACAATGAGCAGTTCTTC,CASNAQGASYNEQFF
TRBV4-1,many,NA,TRBJ1-5,TGCGCCAGCAGCCAATCTTCGCGAGATCAGCCCCAGCATTTT,CASSQSSRDQPQHF
TRBV5-1,NA,TRBD1,TRBJ2-2,TGCGCCAGCAGCTTGGGGCAGGGGGCGATCGGGGAGCTGTTTTTT,CASSLGQGAIGELFF
TRBV20-1,many,TRBD2,TRBJ2-3,TGCAGTGCCATGAAAGCGGGAGGATCAGATACGCAGTATTTT,CSAMKAGGSDTQYF
TRBV14,NA,NA,TRBJ1-1,TGTGCCAGCAGCCCGACGAGGGCATTGGGCACTGAAGCTTTCTTT,CASSPTRALGTEAFF
TRBV7-9,many,NA,TRBJ2-5,TGTGCCAGCAGCTTGTTCGACGGGAGTCATCAAGAGACCCAGTACTTC,CASSLFDGSHQETQYF
TRBV11-1,many,NA,TRBJ1-5,TGTGCCAGCAGCCAAGGGGCCGGACTGACACGTCGGGTCAATCAGCCCCAGCATTTT,CASSQGAGLTRRVNQPQHF
TRBV6-1,few,NA,TRBJ2-2,TGTGCCAGCAGTGACAGGGGATACGGGGAGCTGTTTTTT,CASSDRGYGELFF
TRBV20-1,NA,NA,TRBJ1-4,TGCAGTGCTTCCGGGCCGAGGGAAAAACTGTTTTTT,CSASGPREKLFF
TRBV29-1,few,NA,TRBJ2-5,TGCAGCGTTTCCCTCGGGACCCAGTACTTC,CSVSLGTQYF
TRBV29-1,many,NA,TRBJ2-5,TGCAGCGTTTCGACGCATTGGGAGACCCAGTACTTC,CSVSTHWETQYF
TRBV20-1,NA,NA,TRBJ2-1,TGCAGTGCTCTCCAGGTTAGCTCCTACAATGAGCAGTTCTTC,CSALQVSSYNEQFF
TRBV11-2,NA,NA,TRBJ2-2,TGTGCCAGCAGCCCATTGGGACCCAACACCGGGGAGCTGTTTTTT,CASSPLGPNTGELFF
TRBV12-3/TRBV12-4,NA,NA,TRBJ1-5,TGTGCCAGCAGTTTAGCAACCGGTTATCAGCCCCAGCATTTT,CASSLATGYQPQHF